The 20 T cell receptor beta chains presented below share a single source sample, sequenced in a study. A single record per CDR3 protein comes from TCRdb applying MiXCR to the RT-PCR reads. The table has about 680,000 distinct CDR3 sequences, 14% seen once. Sample: memory CD4+ T cells from blood. All receptors derive from a female donor in good health, serving as a healthy control.

This clonotype was detected a few times. The V call is TRBV4-3, the J call TRBJ2-7; 9 positions agree with TRBD1. The CDR3 loop spans 18 amino acids. Germline V gene lookup returns CDR1 LGHNA and CDR2 YSLEER. J was trimmed by 1 base and V by 3 bases; bases with no gene match: 13. In DNA form, the CDR3 reads TGCGCCAGCAGCCAGGATCCGAATTCCGGGACAGGGTCCTACGAGCAGTACTTC. Protein: CASSQDPNSGTGSYEQYF.

J is TRBJ2-7 and V is TRBV6-6, with D tentatively TRBD1 or TRBD2 (6 bases each). Germline CDR1 and CDR2: MNHNY and SVGAGI (reference sequence). This CDR3 spans 15 amino acids. Deletions cut 6 bases from V and 4 bases from J, with 19 bases between. Written as DNA, the CDR3 is TGTGCCAGCAGCTCTCAACTGGGGGGCGGATACGAGCAGTACTTC. Its protein is CASSSQLGGGYEQYF.

Many counts were recorded for this clonotype. The junction differs from germline at one of its ends, possibly a read error. The chain uses TRBV20-1 and TRBJ2-1, with 9 positions matching TRBD1. This CDR3 is 14 amino acids long. In germline, CDR1 is DFQATT, CDR2 SNEGSKA (reference sequence). The CDR3 DNA sequence: TGCAGTGCTCGAGACAGGGGGGTCTACAATGAGCAGTTCTTC. Protein: CSARDRGVYNEQFF.

The chain is built from TRBV12-3 or TRBV12-4 and TRBJ1-1; tentatively, D is TRBD1 (6 bases). V was pared by 4 bases and J by 5 bases, with 11 bases between. This CDR3 spans 13 amino acids. The CDR3 DNA follows: TGTGCCAGCAGTTACCCAGGGGATACTGAAGCTTTCTTT. This translates into CASSYPGDTEAFF.

This clonotype occurred a few times. The chain carries TRBV3-1 and TRBJ1-2, with 7 bases identical to TRBD1. V dropped 4 bases and J dropped 0; count of bases not matched to a gene: 5. Germline lookup yields CDR1 LGHDT and CDR2 YNNKEL (reference sequence). This CDR3 contains 15 residues. CDR3 bases: TGTGCCAGCAGCCGGGACAGTAGACCTAACTATGGCTACACCTTC. It yields the protein CASSRDSRPNYGYTF.

This chain connects TRBV7-2 to TRBJ2-1; 7 nucleotides match TRBD2. CDR3 length: 15 residues. V lost 2 bases to trimming and J lost 5 bases; unmatched junction nucleotides: 6. Germline V CDR1 and CDR2: SGHTA, FQGNSA. CDR3 loop: CASSLSGLVNNEQFF. In DNA, the CDR3 is TGTGCCAGCAGCTTATCAGGACTAGTTAACAATGAGCAGTTCTTC.

The chain combines TRBV5-4 with TRBJ2-4, with 11 bases identical to TRBD1. V lost 4 bases to trimming and J lost 1 base; unmatched junction nucleotides: 7. The CDR3 is 17 residues long. Germline values: CDR1 SGHNT, CDR2 YYREEE (reference sequence). The chain's CDR3 is CASSPGTGGMAKNIQYF. CDR3 coding DNA: TGTGCCAGCAGCCCAGGGACAGGGGGTATGGCCAAAAACATTCAGTACTTC.

The V call is TRBV5-1, the J call TRBJ1-1, with a weak D call TRBD1 (6 bases). Trimming pared 1 base from V and 2 bases from J, leaving 12 bases between. Germline lookup yields CDR1 SGHRS and CDR2 YFSETQ. The CDR3 is 15 amino acids. The CDR3: CASSLYSGVNTEAFF. DNA for the CDR3: TGCGCCAGCAGCTTGTATTCAGGGGTCAACACTGAAGCTTTCTTT. Filled out from reference TRBV5-1 and TRBJ1-1, the complete variable domain reads KAGVTQTPRYLIKTRGQQVTLSCSPISGHRSVSWYQQTPGQGLQFLFEYFSETQRNKGNFPGRFSGRQFSNSRSEMNVSTLELGDSALYLCASSLYSGVNTEAFFGQGTRLTVV.

This chain connects TRBV5-1 to TRBJ2-1, with TRBD2 matching over 7 bases. J lost 2 bases, V lost 7 bases, and 3 bases had no gene match. CDR1 is SGHRS, CDR2 YFSETQ, per germline. The CDR3 sequence is 13 residues long. For the CDR3, the DNA is TGCGCCAGCTCGGGGAGGGCCTACAATGAGCAGTTCTTC. Protein: CASSGRAYNEQFF.

The rearrangement uses TRBV7-2 and TRBJ2-7; D may be TRBD1 or TRBD2 (5 bases each). Trimming removed 5 bases from V and 6 bases from J, with 14 bases in between. The CDR3 loop spans 13 amino acids. The germline V gene encodes CDR1 SGHTA and CDR2 FQGNSA. The CDR3 coding sequence is TGTGCCAGCAGCCGAGGGGCTGGGGCCGAGCAGTACTTC. Its protein is CASSRGAGAEQYF.

This clonotype has a handful of counts. CDR3 protein: CAWSPDLVQAYTQYF. Here the CDR3 DNA reads TGTGCCTGGAGTCCGGACCTGGTTCAGGCATATACGCAGTATTTT. The chain links TRBV30 to TRBJ2-3; D unresolved. This CDR3 comprises 15 residues. V was shortened by 2 bases and J by 7 bases, with 19 bases between the two germline ends. CDR1 and CDR2 (germline): GTSNPN, SVGIG (reference sequence).

This clonotype was seen repeatedly, ten times or more. The chain carries TRBV20-1 and TRBJ2-5; 7 bases line up with TRBD1. J lost 5 bases, V lost 4 bases, and 16 bases had no gene match. The CDR3 sequence is 16 residues long. The V gene's germline CDR1 is DFQATT and CDR2 SNEGSKA (reference sequence). CDR3 sequence: CSATRDSPGRGETQYF. The CDR3 DNA sequence: TGCAGTGCTACGAGGGACAGCCCCGGACGCGGGGAGACCCAGTACTTC.

The chain carries TRBV27 and TRBJ2-7, with a possible D match to TRBD1 (6 bases). Trimming left V 2 bases short and J 7 bases short, with 15 bases between. CDR3 length equals 14 residues. The germline V gene encodes CDR1 MNHEY and CDR2 SMNVEV (reference sequence). The CDR3 loop reads CASSLRQDLTEQYF. The CDR3 DNA sequence: TGTGCCAGCAGTTTAAGACAGGACCTTACGGAGCAGTACTTC.

This clonotype has ten or more counts. The rearrangement uses TRBV29-1 and TRBJ2-7, with 7 positions matching TRBD2. The junction had 5 bases not matched to a gene; V was cut back by 3 bases and J by 3 bases. The germline gives CDR1 SQVTM, CDR2 ANQGSEA. CDR3 size: 13 residues. CDR3 sequence reads: CSVEASGDYEQYF. In DNA form, the CDR3 reads TGCAGCGTTGAGGCTAGCGGAGACTACGAGCAGTACTTC.

The table lists this clonotype with a few counts. In DNA, the CDR3 is TGTGCCAGCTCACCCTTTTTAAGGGCTGAAGCTTTCTTT. Its translation: CASSPFLRAEAFF. The chain employs TRBV18 and TRBJ1-1, with D uncertain. The germline gives CDR1 KGHSH, CDR2 LQKENI. CDR3 size: 13 residues. V shed 3 bases and J shed 6 bases, with 11 bases lying between them.

The genes are TRBV5-5 and TRBJ2-3; the D is unclear. The CDR3 has 15 residues. CDR1 and CDR2 (germline): SGHKS, YYEKEE (reference sequence). V was shortened by 1 base and J by 0 bases, with 9 bases between the two germline ends. This CDR3 is CASSLLPFSTDTQYF. In DNA, the CDR3 is TGTGCCAGCAGCTTGCTCCCTTTTAGCACAGATACGCAGTATTTT.

This clonotype was found many times. The chain carries TRBV7-2 and TRBJ1-5; D not certain. V gave up 2 bases and J gave up 2 bases, with 10 bases separating them. The CDR3 length is 15 residues. CDR1 and CDR2 (germline): SGHTA, FQGNSA. The CDR3 coding sequence is TGTGCCAGCAGCTTAAAGGGTGGTGGCAATCAGCCCCAGCATTTT. Translated, it gives CASSLKGGGNQPQHF.

There are a few counts of this clonotype. The rearrangement links TRBV20-1 to TRBJ1-6, with D maybe TRBD1 (6 bases). Trimming took 4 bases from V and 8 from J, leaving 12 bases between them. The CDR3 extends over 13 amino acids. Germline assignment: CDR1 DFQATT and CDR2 SNEGSKA (reference sequence). The chain's CDR3 is CSATKQGDSPLHF. The DNA of the CDR3 is TGCAGTGCTACAAAACAGGGTGATTCACCCCTCCACTTT.

The V and J genes are TRBV11-2 and TRBJ2-3; D remains unclear. The CDR3 contains 13 residues. Germline CDR1 SGHAT, CDR2 FQNNGV. Trimming removed 1 base at V and 4 bases at J, with 6 bases between. CDR3 amino acids: CASSLVTSDTQYF. In nucleotides, the CDR3 is TGTGCCAGCAGCTTAGTAACTTCAGATACGCAGTATTTT. Full variable domain (remainder filled in from reference TRBV11-2 and TRBJ2-3): EAGVAQSPRYKIIEKRQSVAFWCNPISGHATLYWYQQILGQGPKLLIQFQNNGVVDDSQLPKDRFSAERLKGVDSTLKIQPAKLEDSAVYLCASSLVTSDTQYFGPGTRLTVL.

This clonotype was seen more than once but under ten times. The chain links TRBV29-1 to TRBJ1-1; 8 nucleotides line up with TRBD1. This CDR3 comprises 11 residues. The germline gives CDR1 SQVTM, CDR2 ANQGSEA. Trimming removed 7 bases from V and 10 bases from J; junction bases left unmatched: 8. This CDR3 reads CSARTGRGAFF. The CDR3 nucleotides read TGCAGCGCAAGGACAGGGCGGGGAGCTTTCTTT.